The 4 T cell receptor beta chains below were found in one sample sequenced in a study of CD8 T cells in ankylosing spondylitis. Each CDR3 protein gets one entry after TCRdb re-called the 5' RACE reads with MiXCR. The sample holds around 120,000 distinct CDR3 sequences, approximately 25% seen once. The sample was synovial fluid, either unsorted or a sorted T cell fraction (not recorded which). The receptors derive from a male donor with ankylosing spondylitis.

Only a few counts were recorded for this clonotype. The CDR3 DNA follows: TGCAGTGCTAGAGAAGGGCGGGCCCAGCCCCAGCATTTT. It codes for CSAREGRAQPQHF. The J gene is TRBJ1-5, the V gene TRBV20-1; unclear D gene. V was cut by 0 bases and J by 7 bases, with 10 bases left in between. The CDR3 is 13 amino acids. Germline V lookup: CDR1 DFQATT, CDR2 SNEGSKA (reference sequence).

This clonotype was detected only a few times. This sequence joins TRBV7-9 and TRBJ2-7; 10 nucleotides line up with TRBD1. The germline V gene encodes CDR1 SEHNR and CDR2 FQNEAQ (reference sequence). V lost 5 bases to trimming and J lost 2 bases; unmatched junction nucleotides: 3. This CDR3 is built from 14 residues. CDR3 DNA sequence: TGTGCCAGCAGCCCAGACAGGGGGCCCTACGAGCAGTACGTC. Translation: CASSPDRGPYEQYV.

The V call is TRBV15, the J call TRBJ2-5, with D hard to call. The CDR3 contains 13 residues. V was cut by 4 bases and J by 4 bases, with 10 bases left in between. Germline assignment: CDR1 LNHNV and CDR2 YYDKDF (reference sequence). DNA for the CDR3: TGTGCCACCAGCAACCAGCTGGGAGAGACCCAGTACTTC. It yields the protein CATSNQLGETQYF. Using reference TRBV15 and TRBJ2-5 for the parts outside the CDR3, the full variable domain is DAMVIQNPRYQVTQFGKPVTLSCSQTLNHNVMYWYQQKSSQAPKLLFHYYDKDFNNEADTPDNFQSRRPNTSFCFLDIRSPGLGDTAMYLCATSNQLGETQYFGPGTRLLVL.

The sample holds one count of this clonotype. The V call is TRBV3-1, the J call TRBJ1-2; unclear D gene. Germline V gives CDR1 LGHDT, CDR2 YNNKEL (reference sequence). V gave up 4 bases and J gave up 7 bases, with 16 bases separating them. The CDR3 consists of 14 residues. The CDR3 nucleotides are TGTGCCAGCAGCCTGCAGTCGACGTGGGGTGGCTACACCTTC. It is translated as CASSLQSTWGGYTF.